The 23 T cell receptor beta chains given below trace back to one sample, sequenced in a study of vaccination and CD4 T cells after COVID-19 (dated 2022 in TCRdb). This sample's treatment or condition label indicates: roughly ten-day PBMC culture with coronavirus spike peptide pools or control peptides (ViraFEST assay). The library was generated by PCR. The data were produced on an Illumina iSeq 100. DNA from cultured CD4+ T cells underwent TCR sequencing with the Oncomine TCR Beta short-read assay at the Johns Hopkins FTIC core. The raw public data were reprocessed by TCRdb itself: fastp quality trimming at Q25, MiXCR clonotype calling, in-frame beta chains only. CDR3 protein duplicates are merged, each entry listing the most common genes and DNA. The sample table holds approximately 10,000 distinct CDR3 sequences, of which 65% to 80% were seen once. Of the sample, about 13% falls within the top ten clones.

The antigens of these receptors remain unknown. Sequencing used CD4+ T cells from blood, cultured in vitro. These receptors were obtained from a human donor who had recovered from COVID-19.

V gene TRBV6-4 combines with J gene TRBJ1-2; the D gene is possibly TRBD1 (6 bases). Germline V gene lookup returns CDR1 MRHNA and CDR2 SNTAGT. CDR3 size: 12 residues. V lost 2 bases and J 8 bases, leaving 9 bases between the germline ends. CDR3 loop: CASSDRGAGYTF. Written as DNA, the CDR3 is TGTGCCAGCAGTGACAGGGGGGCCGGCTACACCTTC.

V is TRBV27 and J is TRBJ2-7; D is perhaps TRBD1 (5 bases). Germline CDR1 reads MNHEY; CDR2 reads SMNVEV (reference sequence). The CDR3 length is 12 residues. V lost 8 bases to trimming and J lost 2 bases, with 10 bases between them. The CDR3 sequence is CASRGRAYEQYF. In nucleotides, the CDR3 is TGTGCCAGCCGAGGCAGGGCCTACGAGCAGTACTTC.

The V gene is TRBV7-8, the J gene TRBJ1-2; TRBD1 matches 10 bases. Trimming at V came to 5 bases and at J to 1 base, leaving 4 bases not matched to a gene. The germline CDR1 and CDR2 sequences are SGHVS and FQNEAQ. The CDR3 sequence is 15 residues long. The CDR3 sequence is CASSTRDRGNYGYTF. As DNA, the CDR3 is TGTGCCAGCAGCACCCGGGACAGGGGTAACTATGGCTACACCTTC.

The V call is TRBV20-1, the J call TRBJ1-6; possibly TRBD1 for D (5 bases). The V end lost 1 base, the J end lost 9 bases, and 16 bases lay between the germline ends. Germline values: CDR1 DFQATT, CDR2 SNEGSKA (reference sequence). The CDR3 length is 15 residues. As DNA, the CDR3 is TGCAGTGCTAGAGGTGGGGGGGACTCGGTTTCACCCCTCCACTTT. Translation gives CSARGGGDSVSPLHF.

This chain connects TRBV7-9 to TRBJ1-2; the D is unclear. This CDR3 region has 15 residues. Trimming pared 0 bases from V and 3 bases from J, leaving 11 bases between. Germline V gene data show CDR1 as SEHNR and CDR2 as FQNEAQ (reference sequence). CDR3 protein: CASSLATVSDYGYTF. The DNA of the CDR3 is TGTGCCAGCAGCTTAGCGACGGTCAGTGACTATGGCTACACCTTC.

The CDR3 sequence: CSVEPADSSYEQYF. The CDR3 bases are TGCAGCGTTGAACCCGCAGACTCCAGCTACGAGCAGTACTTC. The chain joins TRBV29-1 to TRBJ2-7, with unresolved D. The germline CDR1 and CDR2 sequences are SQVTM and ANQGSEA. CDR3 size: 14 residues. With 2 bases removed from V and 3 bases from J, the gap between germline ends came to 14 bases.

The CDR3 bases are TGTGCCACCAGCAGCGGAGGGGTGGGCACTGAAGCTTTCTTT. As protein: CATSSGGVGTEAFF. This chain joins TRBV15 and TRBJ1-1; D is possibly TRBD1 (5 bases). This CDR3 contains 14 residues. Trimming took 3 bases from V and 4 from J, leaving 12 bases between them. Germline CDR1 LNHNV, CDR2 YYDKDF (reference sequence).

The chain recombines TRBV30 with TRBJ2-7; 8 nucleotides line up with TRBD2. The CDR3 covers 15 residues. The junction had 8 bases not matched to a gene; V was cut back by 0 bases and J by 4 bases. Germline CDR1 and CDR2: GTSNPN and SVGIG (reference sequence). In DNA, the CDR3 is TGTGCCTGGAGTGTACCGGGGACTAGGAGTTACGAGCAGTACTTC. Its translation is CAWSVPGTRSYEQYF.

This chain joins TRBV27 and TRBJ2-1; 8 nucleotides align to TRBD2. Germline V lookup: CDR1 MNHEY, CDR2 SMNVEV (reference sequence). The CDR3 covers 16 residues. V lost 6 bases to trimming and J lost 1 base; unmatched junction nucleotides: 8. CDR3 DNA sequence: TGTGCCAGCAGCCGAGATCTAGCGGGTTCCTACAATGAGCAGTTCTTC. This codes for CASSRDLAGSYNEQFF.

The chain is built from TRBV7-8 and TRBJ1-2; D is undetermined. The CDR3 loop spans 16 amino acids. Germline loops: CDR1 SGHVS, CDR2 FQNEAQ. Trimming removed 1 base at V and 4 bases at J, with 16 bases between. For the CDR3, the DNA is TGTGCCAGCAGCTTAGATCGAGGTGTCCGGGGCTATGGCTACACCTTC. This sequence encodes CASSLDRGVRGYGYTF.

This clonotype was observed a single time. The DNA for the CDR3 is TGCAGTGCCCTACCGGAGTCTAATTCACCCCTCCACTTT. This codes for CSALPESNSPLHF. This sequence joins TRBV20-1 and TRBJ1-6, with D hard to call. The germline V gene has CDR1 DFQATT and CDR2 SNEGSKA (reference sequence). The V end was cut by 6 bases, the J end by 6 bases, with 12 bases between. The CDR3 length is 13 residues.

This clonotype has just a few counts. The chain combines TRBV20-1 with TRBJ2-7, with 7 bases identical to TRBD2. Germline assignment: CDR1 DFQATT and CDR2 SNEGSKA (reference sequence). J lost 4 bases, V lost 0 bases, and 0 bases had no gene match. The CDR3 extends over 12 amino acids. CDR3 sequence (DNA): TGCAGTGCTAGAGAGCGGGAGTACGAGCAGTACTTC. This codes for CSAREREYEQYF.

The sample holds one count of this clonotype. The chain couples TRBV27 to TRBJ1-1; 7 positions agree with TRBD1. Trimming took 3 bases from V and 11 from J; bases not matched to a gene: 9. The germline V gene has CDR1 MNHEY and CDR2 SMNVEV (reference sequence). The CDR3 is 13 residues long. DNA of the CDR3: TGTGCCAGCAGTTTCCGACAGGGCGGTGAGGCTTTCTTT. This encodes CASSFRQGGEAFF.

This clonotype was recorded only once. J is TRBJ1-1 and V is TRBV6-1; D not resolved. This CDR3 contains 13 residues. Trimming shortened V by 5 bases and J by 0 bases, and 7 bases separated the two germline ends. Germline V gene lookup returns CDR1 MNHNS and CDR2 SASEGT. The CDR3 loop reads CASSLEMNTEAFF. The CDR3 coding sequence is TGTGCCAGCAGTCTTGAGATGAACACTGAAGCTTTCTTT.

The J gene is TRBJ2-7, the V gene TRBV7-2, with a tentative D call TRBD1 (6 bases). Germline values: CDR1 SGHTA, CDR2 FQGNSA. Between the trimmed V and J ends, which lost 5 bases and 3 bases, there was a span of 14 bases. This CDR3 comprises 14 residues. CDR3 loop: CASSPIGQFYEQYF. DNA for the CDR3: TGTGCCAGCAGCCCCATTGGACAGTTCTACGAGCAGTACTTC.

This clonotype occurred a few times. This chain uses TRBV11-2 with TRBJ2-7, with a possible D match to TRBD2 (5 bases). V gave up 4 bases and J gave up 11 bases, with 21 bases separating them. CDR1 is SGHAT and CDR2 is FQNNGV in the germline V gene. The CDR3 has 14 residues. The CDR3 loop is CASSSPREHKIKYF. As DNA, the CDR3 is TGTGCCAGCAGCTCCCCTAGGGAGCACAAGATAAAGTACTTC.

The rearrangement joins TRBV15 to TRBJ2-2; D not certain. CDR1 is LNHNV, CDR2 YYDKDF, per germline (reference sequence). V was clipped by 1 base and J by 1 base, with 7 bases between them. CDR3 length: 15 amino acids. Written as DNA, the CDR3 is TGTGCCACCAGCAGAGGAACACTGAACACCGGGGAGCTGTTTTTT. Encoded protein: CATSRGTLNTGELFF.

The V and J genes are TRBV20-1 and TRBJ1-2, with TRBD1 as a possible D gene (5 bases). The CDR3 length is 19 residues. Trimming cost V 4 bases and J 0 bases, with 27 bases left between them. The germline V gene has CDR1 DFQATT and CDR2 SNEGSKA (reference sequence). DNA for the CDR3: TGCAGTGCTATTGGGCCTAGGATGAGCCGGGACGACGCTAACTATGGCTACACCTTC. The encoded protein is CSAIGPRMSRDDANYGYTF.

This clonotype was counted only a few times. The V and J genes are TRBV6-1 and TRBJ2-7; 9 bases are shared with TRBD2. The germline V gene has CDR1 MNHNS and CDR2 SASEGT. Trimming took 4 bases from V and 0 from J; bases not matched to a gene: 1. The CDR3 has 14 amino acids. CDR3 sequence: CASSGSGSSYEQYF. CDR3 sequence (DNA): TGTGCCAGCAGTGGTAGCGGGAGCTCCTACGAGCAGTACTTC.

V usage is TRBV6-1 and J usage is TRBJ1-6, with 7 positions matching TRBD1. Trimming took 9 bases from V and 5 from J; bases not matched to a gene: 7. This CDR3 has 14 amino acids. The germline CDR1 and CDR2 sequences are MNHNS and SASEGT. The CDR3 region is CASIDRAHNSPLHF. The CDR3 DNA is TGTGCCAGTATCGACAGGGCCCATAATTCACCCCTCCACTTT.

J is TRBJ2-7 and V is TRBV6-5; 7 bases line up with TRBD2. V lost 1 base to trimming and J lost 5 bases; unmatched junction nucleotides: 14. The CDR3 has 17 residues. Germline V CDR1 and CDR2: MNHEY, SVGAGI. The CDR3 reads CASSYYRIGLVMHEQYF. CDR3 DNA sequence: TGTGCCAGCAGTTACTATCGGATTGGACTAGTGATGCACGAGCAGTACTTC.

This CDR3 is CASSLGSYNSPLHF. CDR3 nucleotide sequence: TGTGCCAGCAGCTTAGGGTCCTATAATTCACCCCTCCACTTT. The V gene is TRBV7-9, the J gene TRBJ1-6; D is undetermined. The germline V gene encodes CDR1 SEHNR and CDR2 FQNEAQ (reference sequence). V lost 1 base and J lost 1, with 2 bases in between. The CDR3 covers 14 residues.

The chain uses TRBV20-1 and TRBJ1-5; D gene unclear. Trimming stripped 3 bases from V and 5 bases from J, with 11 bases between. This CDR3 spans 13 amino acids. Germline V gene sequence: CDR1 DFQATT, CDR2 SNEGSKA (reference sequence). CDR3 nucleotide sequence: TGCAGTGCTAGGAAGCAGAACGATCAGCCCCAGCATTTT. It specifies CSARKQNDQPQHF.